These 21 T cell receptor beta chains were sequenced from one sample in a study of regulatory T cells in long-lasting Graves disease (dated by TCRdb to the early 2020s). The intended sense of this specimen's time point label: persistent/refractory GD, antithyroid drugs over 5 years with positive TRAb. RNA was extracted from PBMCs in TRIzol for both TCR sequencing and RNA sequencing. Libraries were constructed by multiplex PCR. The reads were generated on an Illumina HiSeq 4000. To build TCR beta libraries, CDR3 regions were amplified by Arm-PCR using iRepertoire HTBI primers. TCRdb took the public reads, trimmed them with fastp at Q25, ran MiXCR for clone calling and kept in-frame beta chains. A single entry per CDR3 protein holds the most common genes and DNA from its merged rows. This sample holds a few hundred thousand distinct CDR3 sequences; roughly 20% were observed only once. The ten largest clones capture around 30% of the sample.

The specimen was peripheral blood mononuclear cells (PBMCs), collected when the disease was refractory, from a patient treated with antithyroid drugs. The receptors here all came from a woman in her thirties or forties with Graves disease. Donor details come from another sample of the same person, matched by shared clones.

The chain employs TRBV19 and TRBJ2-7; maybe TRBD2 (5 bases). Germline CDR1 and CDR2: LNHDA and SQIVND (reference sequence). Between the trimmed V and J ends, which lost 1 base and 1 base, there was a span of 11 bases. CDR3 length: 15 amino acids. Here the CDR3 DNA reads TGTGCCAGTAGTATAGGCGCGGGTGTATCCTACGAGCAGTACTTC. It translates to CASSIGAGVSYEQYF.

The chain is built from TRBV28 and TRBJ1-5; no definite D call. V was shortened by 7 bases and J by 15 bases, with 19 bases between the two germline ends. CDR3 length: 12 residues. Germline V gives CDR1 MDHEN, CDR2 SYDVKM. CDR3: CASTTGNRKAHF. CDR3 bases: TGTGCCAGCACGACCGGGAACAGAAAGGCGCATTTT. Variable domain in full (rest from reference TRBV28 and TRBJ1-5): DVKVTQSSRYLVKRTGEKVFLECVQDMDHENMFWYRQDPGLGLRLIYFSYDVKMKEKGDIPEGYSVSREKKERFSLILESASTNQTSMYLCASTTGNRKAHFGDGTRLSIL.

This clonotype showed up many times. This chain joins TRBV19 and TRBJ2-7; TRBD2 aligns across 11 bases. The V gene end was trimmed by 5 bases and the J gene end by 1 base; junction bases not matched to a gene: 7. This CDR3 contains 16 residues. The germline V gene encodes CDR1 LNHDA and CDR2 SQIVND (reference sequence). CDR3: CASSFATSGTSYEQYF. CDR3 DNA sequence: TGTGCCAGTAGTTTCGCGACTAGCGGGACTTCCTACGAGCAGTACTTC.

The chain couples TRBV28 to TRBJ2-7; 9 bases line up with TRBD2. The CDR3 extends over 23 amino acids. Trimming took 3 bases from V and 2 from J; bases not matched to a gene: 29. Germline values: CDR1 MDHEN, CDR2 SYDVKM. CDR3 DNA sequence: TGTGCCAGCAGTTTGTCCATTCTCTTAAAAACAGGGGATTTGCGGGAGGGCCCCTACGAGCAGTACTTC. It yields the protein CASSLSILLKTGDLREGPYEQYF.

This clonotype was observed a few times. This chain uses TRBV18 with TRBJ1-4; the D is unclear. The CDR3 has 15 residues. V lost 2 bases and J 5 bases, leaving 12 bases between the germline ends. CDR1 and CDR2 from the germline V gene are KGHSH and LQKENI. CDR3 nucleotides: TGTGCCAGCTCACCAGAAGGGTTGGGAAATGAAAAACTGTTTTTT. This gives the protein CASSPEGLGNEKLFF. Using reference TRBV18 and TRBJ1-4 for the parts outside the CDR3, the full variable domain is NAGVMQNPRHLVRRRGQEARLRCSPMKGHSHVYWYRQLPEEGLKFMVYLQKENIIDESGMPKERFSAEFPKEGPSILRIQQVVRGDSAAYFCASSPEGLGNEKLFFGSGTQLSVL.

This clonotype was recorded at least ten times. V gene TRBV12-3 or TRBV12-4 combines with J gene TRBJ2-2; TRBD2 aligns across 8 bases. J lost 3 bases, V lost 7 bases, and 7 bases had no gene match. This CDR3 comprises 15 residues. This CDR3 reads CASTLAGTYTGELFF. CDR3 nucleotides: TGTGCCAGCACATTAGCGGGGACGTACACCGGGGAGCTGTTTTTT.

This clonotype was detected ten times or more. This rearrangement joins TRBV6-1 to TRBJ1-1, with TRBD1 matching over 7 bases. V gave up 0 bases and J gave up 2 bases; unmatched junction bases: 3. The CDR3 has 15 residues. Germline CDR1 reads MNHNS; CDR2 reads SASEGT. For the CDR3, the DNA is TGTGCCAGCAGTGAAGCGCAGGGGGTAAACACTGAAGCTTTCTTT. Translated: CASSEAQGVNTEAFF.

The genes are TRBV5-1 and TRBJ2-1; D may be TRBD2 (6 bases). V dropped 4 bases and J dropped 10 bases, with 21 bases sitting between them. Germline V gene lookup returns CDR1 SGHRS and CDR2 YFSETQ. This CDR3 contains 15 residues. The CDR3 loop is CASSLGSLGGEEQFF. Written as DNA, the CDR3 is TGCGCCAGCAGCCTGGGGTCGCTGGGCGGGGAAGAGCAGTTCTTC.

This clonotype was recorded at least ten times. This CDR3 reads CATSRYGTAGNEKLFF. As DNA, the CDR3 is TGTGCCACCAGCAGATACGGGACAGCCGGTAATGAAAAACTGTTTTTT. The V gene is TRBV15, the J gene TRBJ1-4, with 7 positions matching TRBD1. V lost 2 bases to trimming and J lost 4 bases; unmatched junction nucleotides: 7. There are 16 residues in the CDR3. CDR1 and CDR2 from the germline V gene are LNHNV and YYDKDF (reference sequence).

This clonotype was detected many times. V and J are TRBV2 and TRBJ1-2; 9 bases align to TRBD1. CDR1 is SNHLY, CDR2 FYNNEI, per germline. J gave up 4 bases and V 9 bases, and 6 bases lay outside the gene matches. The CDR3 is 13 amino acids. In DNA form, the CDR3 reads TGTGCCAGTGGGGGACAGGGACCCTATGGCTACACCTTC. Protein product: CASGGQGPYGYTF.

This clonotype was recorded at least ten times. This sequence joins TRBV12-3 or TRBV12-4 and TRBJ2-2, with 9 bases matching TRBD1. V dropped 6 bases and J dropped 6; count of bases not matched to a gene: 8. The CDR3 is 15 amino acids. CDR3 in DNA: TGTGCCAGCAGAACAGGACAGGGGACCCCCGGGGAGCTGTTTTTT. Encoded protein: CASRTGQGTPGELFF.

The table lists this clonotype with a few counts. The gene calls are TRBV5-1 and TRBJ1-4; D uncertain. Trimming took 0 bases from V and 10 from J, leaving 13 bases between them. Germline-derived CDR1 and CDR2 are SGHRS and YFSETQ. The CDR3 is made up of 14 amino acids. The CDR3 bases are TGCGCCAGCAGCTTGGACGTCACGGGAGGAAAACTGTTTTTT. Translating gives CASSLDVTGGKLFF.

This clonotype was picked up a small number of times. The chain is built from TRBV6-5 and TRBJ2-7; D gene uncertain. The CDR3 runs to 9 residues. V lost 4 bases, J lost 10 bases, and 5 bases lay in between. CDR1 and CDR2 (germline): MNHEY, SVGAGI. CDR3 DNA: TGTGCCAGCAGTTCCGCTCAGTACTTC. Its translation is CASSSAQYF.

The V gene is TRBV27, the J gene TRBJ1-1; no firm D call. Germline assignment: CDR1 MNHEY and CDR2 SMNVEV (reference sequence). The CDR3 length is 14 residues. The V end was cut by 2 bases, the J end by 1 base, with 8 bases between. This CDR3 reads CASSLGFWNTEAFF. CDR3 nucleotide sequence: TGTGCCAGCAGTTTAGGGTTCTGGAACACTGAAGCTTTCTTT.

This chain connects TRBV20-1 to TRBJ2-7; possibly TRBD2 for D (6 bases). Germline CDR1 DFQATT, CDR2 SNEGSKA (reference sequence). The CDR3 loop spans 15 amino acids. The ends were cut back, 0 bases at V and 2 bases at J, with 14 bases in the middle. CDR3: CSAREVTAGTYEQYF. CDR3 nucleotides: TGCAGTGCTAGAGAAGTCACGGCGGGAACCTACGAGCAGTACTTC.

This clonotype was recorded a few times. A read error may account for a junction end that differs from germline. The chain is built from TRBV13 and TRBJ2-7, with 12 positions matching TRBD2. Germline loops: CDR1 PRHDT, CDR2 FYEKMQ (reference sequence). The CDR3 length is 12 residues. The CDR3 nucleotides are TGTGCCACCCCTAGCGGGAGGGGCGAGCGGTACTTC. Protein product: CATPSGRGERYF.

The chain is built from TRBV13 and TRBJ2-7, with TRBD1 identical over 10 bases. In germline, CDR1 is PRHDT, CDR2 FYEKMQ (reference sequence). Trimming took 5 bases from V and 3 from J; bases not matched to a gene: 4. The CDR3 runs to 14 residues. The DNA of the CDR3 is TGTGCCAGCAGCACGCGGACAGGGGGCTACGAGCAGTACTTC. Translating it yields CASSTRTGGYEQYF.

This clonotype was seen repeatedly, ten times or more. CDR3 DNA: TGTGCCAGCAGCGCCCTACCCGACGGGATGGCCAACTCCCTCCACTTT. This translates into CASSALPDGMANSLHF. The rearrangement uses TRBV11-2 and TRBJ1-6; no clear D gene. Germline V lookup: CDR1 SGHAT, CDR2 FQNNGV. V lost 5 bases to trimming and J lost 14 bases, with 25 bases between them. This CDR3 spans 16 amino acids.

The rearrangement uses TRBV7-2 and TRBJ1-4; D not certain. Germline CDR1 reads SGHTA; CDR2 reads FQGNSA. The CDR3 runs 14 residues. Between the trimmed V and J ends, which lost 0 bases and 5 bases, there was a span of 7 bases. The CDR3 spells CASSLARENEKLFF. The CDR3 DNA follows: TGTGCCAGCAGCTTAGCGAGGGAAAATGAAAAACTGTTTTTT.

Ten or more counts support this clonotype. The chain has TRBV3-1 and TRBJ2-7, with no clear D. CDR3 length: 12 amino acids. V lost 1 base and J lost 3, with 4 bases in between. Germline values: CDR1 LGHDT, CDR2 YNNKEL (reference sequence). The CDR3 loop reads CASSQVIYEQYF. The CDR3 DNA reads TGTGCCAGCAGCCAAGTGATCTACGAGCAGTACTTC.

The chain links TRBV7-9 to TRBJ2-2; D gene uncertain. Trimming took 5 bases from V and 6 from J, leaving 16 bases between them. This CDR3 spans 15 amino acids. The germline V gene encodes CDR1 SEHNR and CDR2 FQNEAQ (reference sequence). CDR3 residues: CASSRSTVNAGELFF. CDR3 bases: TGTGCCAGCAGCCGTTCGACGGTAAATGCCGGGGAGCTGTTTTTT.